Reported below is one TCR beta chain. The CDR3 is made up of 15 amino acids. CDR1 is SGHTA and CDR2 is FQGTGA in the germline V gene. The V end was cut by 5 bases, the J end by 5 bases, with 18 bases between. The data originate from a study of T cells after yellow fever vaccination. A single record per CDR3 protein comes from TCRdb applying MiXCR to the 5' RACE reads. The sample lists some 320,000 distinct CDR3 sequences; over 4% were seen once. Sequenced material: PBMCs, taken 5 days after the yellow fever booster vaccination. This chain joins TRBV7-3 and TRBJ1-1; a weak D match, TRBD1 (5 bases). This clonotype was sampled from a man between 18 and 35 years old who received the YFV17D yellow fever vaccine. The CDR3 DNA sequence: TGTGCCAGCAGCCCTCCCGGTGGGGGGGTGACTGAAGCTTTCTTT. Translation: CASSPPGGGVTEAFF. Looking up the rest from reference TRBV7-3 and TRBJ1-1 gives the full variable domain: GAGVSQTPSNKVTEKGKYVELRCDPISGHTALYWYRQSLGQGPEFLIYFQGTGAADDSGLPNDRFFAVRPEGSVSTLKIQRTERGDSAVYLCASSPPGGGVTEAFFGQGTRLTVV.